Listed here are 7 T cell receptor beta chains from one sample, sequenced in a study of control samples from healthy donors and cancer patients. Using immunoSEQ multiplex PCR, the repertoire was profiled, and TCRdb retains in-frame clones only, with some absent. This table holds 40,000 or so clones, 80% to 90% found once. The specimen sequenced was PBMCs. All receptors derive from a woman in her fifties or sixties with lung cancer.

The genes are TRBV4-3 and TRBJ1-1; no definite D call. Germline CDR1 LGHNA, CDR2 YSLEER. V lost 0 bases, J lost 1 base, and 6 bases lay in between. This CDR3 comprises 14 residues. Here the CDR3 DNA reads TGCGCCAGCAGCCAAGAAGTAACGAACACTGAAGCTTTCTTT. Protein sequence: CASSQEVTNTEAFF.

This chain links TRBV2 with TRBJ2-1, with D tentatively TRBD1 or TRBD2 (5 bases each). Germline V lookup: CDR1 SNHLY, CDR2 FYNNEI. The CDR3 covers 15 residues. The V and J ends lost 4 bases and 8 bases respectively, with 18 bases between them. CDR3 region: CASSGLGAPKDEQFF. The CDR3 nucleotides read TGTGCCAGCAGTGGGCTCGGGGCACCTAAGGATGAGCAGTTCTTC. The whole variable domain, remainder taken from reference TRBV2 and TRBJ2-1, is EPEVTQTPSHQVTQMGQEVILRCVPISNHLYFYWYRQILGQKVEFLVSFYNNEISEKSEIFDDQFSVERPDGSNFTLKIRSTKLEDSAMYFCASSGLGAPKDEQFFGPGTRLTVL.

CDR3 amino acids: CASSQRLDTEAFF. In DNA, the CDR3 is TGTGCCAGCAGCCAAAGGTTGGACACTGAAGCTTTCTTT. This sequence joins TRBV5-6 and TRBJ1-1; D not certain. CDR1 and CDR2 (germline): SGHDT, YYEEEE. The CDR3 extends over 13 amino acids. The V end lost 4 bases, the J end lost 3 bases, and 10 bases lay between the germline ends.

The chain is built from TRBV12-5 and TRBJ1-5; the D is unclear. Germline V gene data show CDR1 as LGHNT and CDR2 as FRNRAP. This CDR3 spans 14 amino acids. Trimming stripped 3 bases from V and 4 bases from J, with 10 bases between. This chain's CDR3 is CASGFGWGNQPQHF. In DNA form, the CDR3 reads TGTGCTAGTGGTTTCGGCTGGGGAAATCAGCCCCAGCATTTT.

This chain joins TRBV29-1 and TRBJ1-2, with D unclear. Looked up from germline, CDR1 is SQVTM and CDR2 is ANQGSEA. Trimming cost V 4 bases and J 12 bases, with 15 bases left between them. The length of the CDR3 is 11 residues. CDR3 loop: CSVASRAGHTF. CDR3 nucleotides: TGCAGCGTTGCCAGTAGGGCCGGCCACACCTTC.

This sequence joins TRBV27 and TRBJ2-1, with TRBD2 matching 7 bases. The CDR3 has 15 residues. V gave up 5 bases and J gave up 3 bases; unmatched junction bases: 7. Looked up from germline, CDR1 is MNHEY and CDR2 is SMNVEV (reference sequence). In nucleotides, the CDR3 is TGTGCCAGCAGTCTTGGACTAGAAGGCTACAATGAGCAGTTCTTC. It translates to CASSLGLEGYNEQFF.

The J gene is TRBJ1-1, the V gene TRBV10-3, with 7 bases lining up with TRBD1. The CDR3 runs to 14 residues. Germline trimming cut 3 bases from V and 5 bases from J; bases unmatched to any gene: 6. Germline V gives CDR1 ENHRY, CDR2 SYGVKD. The CDR3 bases are TGTGCCATCAGTGAACGACAGGGAGAAACTGAAGCTTTCTTT. Residues: CAISERQGETEAFF.